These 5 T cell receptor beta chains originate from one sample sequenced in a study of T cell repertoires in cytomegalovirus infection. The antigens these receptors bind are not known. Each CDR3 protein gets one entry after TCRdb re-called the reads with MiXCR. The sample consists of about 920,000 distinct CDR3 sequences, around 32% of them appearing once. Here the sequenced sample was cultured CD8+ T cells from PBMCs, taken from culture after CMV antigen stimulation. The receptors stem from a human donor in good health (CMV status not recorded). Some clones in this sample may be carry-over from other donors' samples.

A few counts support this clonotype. CDR3 residues: CASGVWEGRSGELFF. Here the CDR3 DNA reads TGTGCCAGCGGCGTATGGGAGGGGAGGAGCGGGGAGCTGTTTTTT. The rearrangement uses TRBV7-6 and TRBJ2-2, with TRBD2 matching 7 bases. In germline, CDR1 is SGHVS, CDR2 FNYEAQ. The CDR3 extends over 15 amino acids. With V trimmed by 8 bases and J by 7 bases, 13 bases remained unmatched.

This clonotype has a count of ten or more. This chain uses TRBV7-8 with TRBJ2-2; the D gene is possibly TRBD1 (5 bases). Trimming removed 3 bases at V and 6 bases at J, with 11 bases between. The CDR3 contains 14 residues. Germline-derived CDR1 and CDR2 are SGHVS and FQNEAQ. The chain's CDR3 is CASSFRVHAGELFF. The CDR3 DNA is TGTGCCAGCAGCTTCAGGGTTCACGCCGGGGAGCTGTTTTTT.

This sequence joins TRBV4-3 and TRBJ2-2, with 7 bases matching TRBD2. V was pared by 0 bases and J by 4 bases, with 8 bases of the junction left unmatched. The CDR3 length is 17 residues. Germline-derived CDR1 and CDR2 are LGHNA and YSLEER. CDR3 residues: CASSQDLGGVTTGELFF. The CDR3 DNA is TGCGCCAGCAGCCAAGATTTGGGGGGGGTCACCACCGGGGAGCTGTTTTTT.

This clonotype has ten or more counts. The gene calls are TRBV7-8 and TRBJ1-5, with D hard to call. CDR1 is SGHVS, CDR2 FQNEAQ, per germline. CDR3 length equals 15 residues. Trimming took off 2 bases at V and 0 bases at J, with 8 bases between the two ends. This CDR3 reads CASSLWADSNQPQHF. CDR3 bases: TGTGCCAGCAGCTTATGGGCAGATAGCAATCAGCCCCAGCATTTT.

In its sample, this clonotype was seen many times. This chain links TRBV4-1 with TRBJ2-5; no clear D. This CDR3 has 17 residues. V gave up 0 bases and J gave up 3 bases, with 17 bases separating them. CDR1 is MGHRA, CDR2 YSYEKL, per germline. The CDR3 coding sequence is TGCGCCAGCAGCCAAGATAAGGTTTTGCGGAAAGAAGAGACCCAGTACTTC. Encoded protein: CASSQDKVLRKEETQYF.